This TCR beta chain came from a study of cytomegalovirus exposure and HLA in healthy donors (dated by TCRdb to between 2016 and 2019). For context, the study as a whole: According to an earlier analysis of a few hundred of the donors, 150 million to 200 million T cells yielded roughly 100 million unique TCR beta sequences and 276 Gb of sequence data. Every repertoire in the discovery cohort had been generated on one and the same sequencing platform. Among the 398 genotyped donors, around 81% belonged to the genetic ancestry cluster associated with self-reported Caucasian donors. Typing coverage differed by locus: A, B, C, DRB1 and DQB1 were typed in roughly 620-630 donors, DQA1 in 522, DPA1 in some 570, and DPB1 in 472. About 280 gigabases of sequencing data and tens of millions of unique TCR sequences were included in an early release covering several hundred HLA-typed donors. The study aimed to test whether cataloging public T cell receptors could reveal signatures of past pathogen exposure. In a later analysis, previously published TCR beta repertoires from hundreds of donors were re-analyzed and high-resolution HLA genotyping was added so that TCR occurrence patterns could be studied. Using immunosequencing, the study profiled T cell repertoires from about 610 subjects and related those repertoires to cytomegalovirus serostatus. On average, around 200,000 unique TCR beta nucleotide sequences were sequenced per donor among 300 to 500 genotyped donors of the cohort, with about 17% of those sequences being non-productive. The study combined high-throughput TCR immunosequencing, statistical association of individual TCRs with disease status, and machine learning to predict cytomegalovirus infection status. The later analysis used no new phenotypic data to find candidate immune exposures, relying instead on TCR beta sequences and their occurrence across donors. A later genetic analysis took genome-wide SNP genotypes for about three fifths of the 666 donors and used that subset as a discovery cohort. Along with the roughly 700-subject first cohort, a separate validation cohort of around 120 different subjects was used. Because of strong linkage in the cohort, roughly five DR-DQ haplotypes were treated as single units for association and clustering. Both class I and class II loci were covered by HLA typing, at four-digit resolution. Donor age, sex, ethnicity and CMV serostatus were collected together with the repertoire data. In an earlier analysis of 500 to 650 of the donors, high-throughput TCR beta sequencing was used to judge whether each TCR beta V gene segment behaved as functional or pseudogenic.

Library method: the immunoSEQ multiplex PCR assay. A mixture of 60 forward primers for TCR Vbeta segments and 13 reverse primers for TCR Jbeta segments was used in the multiplex PCR. The CDR3 region of rearranged TCR beta genes was amplified from genomic DNA by a multiplex PCR assay. On the Illumina HiSeq System, the amplified TCR beta libraries were sequenced as 87-base-pair reads. Processing in the source paper ran as follows. A later analysis counted some 74 million unique TCR beta chains across the 666 repertoires, and approximately 11 million of these chains were shared by at least two donors. To remove PCR and sequencing errors, raw reads were error-corrected and collapsed into unique sequences using a nearest-neighbor algorithm that merged closely related sequences. To assign V, D and J gene segments, CDR3 sequences were aligned to IMGT reference sequences. For a sequence to be retained, a match of at least six nucleotides to both a V gene segment and a J gene segment was required. Rearrangements were called productive when the CDR3 lacked stop codons and stayed in frame with V and J; all others were non-productive. Following IMGT convention, CDR3 was defined as the stretch from the second conserved V-encoded cysteine to the conserved J-encoded phenylalanine. The earlier analysis of about 610 of the donors excluded sequences that lacked an unambiguous match to a single V gene segment. An earlier analysis of 587 of the donors classified V segments as functional when productive rearrangements were above 56.7% and as segregating when the standard deviation between donors was above 5%. A statistical classification framework was built for diagnosing cytomegalovirus status from the catalog of TCR beta chain sequences. In a later analysis, TCR nucleotide sequences were compared against IMGT/GENE-DB human TR gene sequences so that V and J genes could be assigned. A later analysis assigned CDR3 sequences and most-parsimonious VDJ recombination scenarios with the TCRdist pipeline. A later analysis defined each TCR beta chain by its CDR3 amino acid sequence plus V-gene family, and excluded reads lacking a unique V-gene family. A later analysis removed several hundred highly shared, low-generation-probability nucleotide sequences to deal with suspected cross-contamination and a sequencing artifact. A later analysis calculated a clonal expansion index for each public chain from normalized within-repertoire ranks of inferred template counts. Generation probabilities in a later analysis came from a VDJ recombination model fitted to out-of-frame rearrangements, and those results were checked against IGoR. In a later analysis, hypergeometric tests were used to score TCR-TCR, TCR-HLA and TCR-CMV co-occurrence, with a repertoire-size bias correction applied to TCR pairs. To estimate false discovery rates, a later analysis permuted the HLA or CMV assignments 20 times. In a later analysis, co-occurring TCRs were grouped with DBSCAN, and TCRdist sequence similarity was added when clustering was performed within HLA-allele-positive subsets. Co-occurrence clustering excluded repertoires with fewer than 30,000 or more than 120,000 public chains, plus five with anomalous nucleotide sharing. The table comes from immuneACCESS by way of TCRdb, which keeps in-frame sequences with V and J called. Part of the clones is missing from these tables; in studies checked, under half for an unresolved V gene and the rest for unknown reasons. That table gives V, J and clone size, and the DNA gave D and trimming. Counted in this sample were approximately 210,000 clones; more than 75% of them appeared once. Of the sample, roughly 1.3% falls within the top ten clones.

Comments on this clone: No antigen is known for it. No per-base quality is available; no much larger clone lies one base away.

General conclusions and limits of the study: A cluster of highly shared sequence variants was judged likely to be a technical artifact of the sequencing pipeline. According to a later analysis, TCR association rates differed among HLA loci, with DRB1 alleles showing the most associated TCRs and HLA-C alleles showing the fewest. In a later analysis, some 18,000 TCR beta sequences were associated with specific HLA alleles at a false discovery rate of 0.05. Assigning TCR associations to individual alleles was difficult when HLA alleles, especially DR and DQ, strongly co-occurred. Linkage disequilibrium might explain the correlated functional status among segregating V segments, but an unknown experimental factor could not be excluded. In this cohort, only TCR beta chains were sequenced, and detectable features were limited by the absence of alpha or paired-chain data. Most TCR sequences were seen in very few donors, while some public TCRs were found in many individuals. In a later analysis, HLA-associated TCR beta chains were found to be more clonally expanded and to have lower generation probabilities than equally common non-associated chains. A later analysis reported that several top co-occurrence clusters appeared linked to parvovirus B19, influenza, CMV and Epstein-Barr virus. The earlier analysis of approximately 560 of the donors excluded 15 to 20 rarely observed V segments, including chromosome 9 orphons, because counts were too low. An association between a missense DCLRE1C variant and V-gene and J-gene trimming of TCR beta chains was found in a later genetic analysis and replicated in an independent cohort. It was suggested by the authors that the approach could potentially be generalized to other disease states and immunological phenotypes. In an earlier analysis of about 600 of the donors, most TCR beta V segments appeared in productive rearrangements about 90% or about 30% of the time, broadly matching IMGT annotations. The classifier was reported to diagnose cytomegalovirus status with high specificity and sensitivity in both the original cohort and the validation cohort. A further reported finding was that TCR beta sequences accurately predicted the HLA-A and HLA-B alleles for most subjects in the first cohort. HLA typing was unavailable for some donors at each locus, so association tests used only the typed subset. A later analysis found that most CMV-associated TCR beta chains appeared HLA-restricted, with HLA associations seemingly driven largely by CMV exposure. Some IMGT-functional V segments, including TRBV6-2 and TRBV6-3, could not be distinguished by the 87-base-pair reads and were therefore excluded. The study listed 150 to 200 TCR beta chains as associated with cytomegalovirus. A few of the identified cytomegalovirus-associated TCR beta chains were confirmed in vitro to be specific for cytomegalovirus antigens. Roughly uniform sequencing depth across donors was assumed in presence/absence analyses, although this assumption may not hold. A later genetic analysis reported fewer N-insertions in productive TCRs among donors in an Asian-associated ancestry cluster than the roughly 700-donor mean. The only immune exposure information available for the cohort was CMV serostatus.

The cohort was made up of approximately 700 healthy bone marrow donors. All cohort members were sampled while nominally healthy, although unrecorded immune exposures were likely present. The donor was CMV seronegative and was included in the group of a few hundred seronegative cohort members. A peripheral blood sample was provided by each donor, and peripheral blood mononuclear cells were used for TCR beta sequencing. The Qiagen DNeasy Blood Extraction Kit was used to extract genomic DNA from the blood cell samples. There are 18 amino acids in the CDR3, from cysteine to phenylalanine inclusive. Of the read, only the CDR3 DNA is kept; its 54 bases are in frame from base 1. The junction shows trimming of 1 base on V and 3 bases on J, plus 22 bases between the germline ends. Sequences SGHAT (CDR1) and FQDESV (CDR2) are obtained from the germline V gene (reference sequence).

The chain joins TRBV11-1 to TRBJ2-7; a tentative D match to TRBD1 spans 7 bases. The TCR comes from a young man in good health and CMV-seronegative. The specimen was PBMCs. The CDR3 protein sequence reads: CASSLGVGGGLLIYEQYF. DNA sequence: TGTGCCAGCAGCTTAGGGGTCGGAGGGGGCCTCCTAATCTACGAGCAGTACTTC.